This TCR beta chain appears in the sequencing data of a study of blood T cell repertoires in COVID-19. Study background: Samples came from the United States, Italy and Spain, spanning acute and convalescent COVID-19. From T cells, B-cell-depleted T cells, or PBMCs came the material, which was cDNA or gDNA.

Sequencing was performed with immunoSEQ multiplex PCR; in TCRdb, only in-frame clones are kept and a portion is missing. The sample yields under 200,000 clones, 80% to 85% seen once. CDR1 and CDR2 from the germline V gene are GTSNPN and SVGIG (reference sequence). V was trimmed by 5 bases and J by 2 bases, leaving 22 bases between them. There are 17 residues in the CDR3. This rearrangement joins TRBV30 to TRBJ1-3, with D maybe TRBD1 (5 bases). Material: peripheral blood. This sequence originates from a human donor with acute or convalescent COVID-19. The donor label of this sample is uncertain. The CDR3 spells CAWAYPGIQSAGNTIYF. DNA for the CDR3: TGTGCCTGGGCGTACCCAGGGATACAAAGCGCTGGAAACACCATATATTTT.